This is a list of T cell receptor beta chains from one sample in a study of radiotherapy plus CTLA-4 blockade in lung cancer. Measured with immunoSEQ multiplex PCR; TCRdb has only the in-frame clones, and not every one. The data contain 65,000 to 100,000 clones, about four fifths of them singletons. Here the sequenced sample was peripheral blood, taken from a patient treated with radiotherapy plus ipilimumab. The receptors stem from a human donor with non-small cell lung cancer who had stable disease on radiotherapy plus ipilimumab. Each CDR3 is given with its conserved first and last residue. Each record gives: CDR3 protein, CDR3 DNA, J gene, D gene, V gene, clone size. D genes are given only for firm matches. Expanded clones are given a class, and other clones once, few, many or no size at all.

CASSVGRSGGARDNEQFF	TGTGCCAGCAGCGTAGGGCGTAGCGGGGGGGCTAGGGACAATGAGCAGTTCTTC	TRBJ2-1	TRBD2	TRBV9	NA
CASSQDRNSYNEQFF	TGCGCCAGCAGCCAAGATCGGAACTCCTACAATGAGCAGTTCTTC	TRBJ2-1	NA	TRBV4-1	NA
CASSQVLFRLAENTGELFF	TGTGCCAGCAGCCAAGTGTTGTTCAGACTAGCGGAAAACACCGGGGAGCTGTTTTTT	TRBJ2-2	TRBD2	TRBV4-2	NA
CASSLVSGGDGSEQYF	TGTGCCAGCAGCTTGGTATCGGGGGGAGACGGGTCCGAGCAGTACTTC	TRBJ2-7	TRBD2	TRBV5-6	NA
CATSRDTGQGVEQFF	TGTGCCACCAGCAGAGATACGGGACAGGGGGTTGAGCAGTTCTTC	TRBJ2-1	TRBD1	TRBV15	NA
CASSLLMTNTEAFF	TGTGCCAGCAGCTTACTGATGACTAACACTGAAGCTTTCTTT	TRBJ1-1	NA	TRBV5-8	NA
CASRVVEGRSDTQYF	TGTGCCAGCAGGGTTGTAGAGGGGAGATCAGATACGCAGTATTTT	TRBJ2-3	NA	TRBV11-2	NA
CASRSTGTLGEAFF	TGCGCCAGCAGATCGACCGGGACCTTGGGTGAAGCTTTCTTT	TRBJ1-1	NA	TRBV5-1	NA
CASSLDSTGELFF	TGCGCCAGCAGCTTGGACAGTACTGGGGAGCTGTTTTTT	TRBJ2-2	NA	TRBV5-1	few
CASIEALWEDQPQHF	TGTGCCAGCATAGAGGCCCTTTGGGAGGATCAGCCCCAGCATTTT	TRBJ1-5	NA	TRBV6-1	NA
CASSSTSGISNEQFF	TGTGCCAGCAGCTCGACTAGCGGGATCTCCAATGAGCAGTTCTTC	TRBJ2-1	TRBD2	TRBV7-2	NA
CASSQAEETAQPYEQYF	TGTGCCAGCAGCCAAGCGGAGGAGACGGCCCAACCCTACGAGCAGTACTTC	TRBJ2-7	NA	TRBV4-2	NA
CTSSHVPTRLYNEQFF	TGCACCAGCAGCCACGTCCCGACCCGCCTATACAATGAGCAGTTCTTC	TRBJ2-1	NA	TRBV1	NA
CAWSLPGSQQETQYF	TGTGCCTGGAGTCTTCCCGGGTCTCAACAAGAGACCCAGTACTTC	TRBJ2-5	NA	TRBV30	few
CASSLGGGPYNEQFF	TGCGCCAGCAGCTTGGGCGGGGGCCCCTACAATGAGCAGTTCTTC	TRBJ2-1	NA	TRBV5-1	NA
CASSGGTGYNYNEQFF	TGTGCCAGCAGCGGAGGGACAGGTTATAACTACAATGAGCAGTTCTTC	TRBJ2-1	TRBD1	TRBV13	NA
CATSSGTSNTGELFF	TGTGCCACCAGCAGCGGGACTAGCAACACCGGGGAGCTGTTTTTT	TRBJ2-2	TRBD2	TRBV15	NA
CAAGPLNTIYF	TGTGCTGCGGGACCCTTAAACACCATATATTTT	TRBJ1-3	NA	TRBV7-8	NA
CAISEGQGGTEAFF	TGTGCCATCAGTGAAGGACAGGGTGGGACTGAAGCTTTCTTT	TRBJ1-1	TRBD1	TRBV10-3	NA
CASSPENRGGNTIYF	TGTGCCAGCTCGCCGGAAAACAGGGGCGGAAACACCATATATTTT	TRBJ1-3	TRBD1	TRBV18	NA
CASSALDRGGDYGYTF	TGTGCCAGCAGCGCCCTAGACAGGGGTGGCGACTATGGCTACACCTTC	TRBJ1-2	TRBD1	TRBV9	NA
CASSSNYEQYF	TGTGCCAGCAGTTCAAACTACGAGCAGTACTTC	TRBJ2-7	NA	TRBV28	NA
CASSRGGNTYEQYF	TGTGCCAGTAGTAGGGGGGGGAACACCTACGAGCAGTACTTC	TRBJ2-7	TRBD2	TRBV19	NA
CASSYLTDQETQYF	TGTGCCTCCTCATACTTGACGGATCAAGAGACCCAGTACTTC	TRBJ2-5	NA	TRBV30	NA
CATSPPPPFNEKLFF	TGTGCCACCTCGCCACCGCCACCCTTTAATGAAAAACTGTTTTTT	TRBJ1-4	NA	TRBV6-5	NA
CASSIEHATNEKLFF	TGTGCCAGTAGTATAGAGCACGCAACTAATGAAAAACTGTTTTTT	TRBJ1-4	NA	TRBV19	few
CASSLQLMNTEAFF	TGTGCCAGCAGCCTACAGCTCATGAACACTGAAGCTTTCTTT	TRBJ1-1	NA	TRBV11-1	few
CASSPGTEEAFF	TGTGCCAGCAGCCCCGGGACAGAGGAAGCTTTCTTT	TRBJ1-1	TRBD1	TRBV5-5	NA
CASSLRDYNQPQHF	TGTGCCAGCAGCCTGCGGGACTACAATCAGCCCCAGCATTTT	TRBJ1-5	NA	TRBV7-2	NA
CASSPIKGLTEGYTF	TGTGCCAGCAGCCCGATTAAGGGCCTCACGGAAGGCTACACCTTC	TRBJ1-2	NA	TRBV7-9	NA
CASSGGGQGWETQYF	TGTGCCAGCAGTGGAGGGGGACAGGGATGGGAGACCCAGTACTTC	TRBJ2-5	TRBD1	TRBV25-1	NA
CASSNQGQTYEQYF	TGTGCCAGCAGTAACCAGGGACAGACCTACGAGCAGTACTTC	TRBJ2-7	TRBD1	TRBV28	NA
CASRAGNTYNEQFF	TGCGCCAGCAGGGCTGGAAACACCTACAATGAGCAGTTCTTC	TRBJ2-1	NA	TRBV5-1	NA
CASTGQNYGYTF	TGTGCCAGTACGGGACAGAACTATGGCTACACCTTC	TRBJ1-2	TRBD1	TRBV28	NA
CASSGYLGTGANVLTF	TGTGCCAGCTCCGGTTATCTCGGGACTGGGGCCAACGTCCTGACTTTC	TRBJ2-6	NA	TRBV27	NA